What follows are 26 T cell receptor beta chains derived from one specimen sequenced in a study of cytomegalovirus exposure and HLA in healthy donors (dated by TCRdb to about 2017). The library was made by the immunoSEQ multiplex PCR assay. The multiplex PCR relied on a mix of 60 forward primers for TCR Vbeta segments and 13 reverse primers for TCR Jbeta segments. The table was pulled from immuneACCESS by TCRdb, which kept in-frame rearrangements only. Such tables lose some clones; where checked, under half of the loss comes from unresolved V genes, and the rest has no known cause. The sample data list some 190,000 clones, and around 80% of these were observed just once. Together, the top ten hold more than 1.5% of the sample. Material: PBMCs. All receptors derive from a man younger than 30 in good health and CMV-seronegative.

This chain joins TRBV29-1 and TRBJ1-2; perhaps TRBD1 as D (6 bases). The germline V and J ends were trimmed by 4 bases and 4 bases, with 13 bases remaining between them. Germline V gene data show CDR1 as SQVTM and CDR2 as ANQGSEA. This CDR3 comprises 13 residues. DNA of the CDR3: TGCAGCGTTGGCCACAGGGCCGTCTATGGCTACACCTTC. Translated, it gives CSVGHRAVYGYTF.

Here the CDR3 DNA reads TGTGCCAGCAGCGTCGACAGAACCACTGAAGCTTTCTTT. Its translation is CASSVDRTTEAFF. This chain joins TRBV9 and TRBJ1-1, with D possibly TRBD1 on 5 matching bases. CDR1 SGDLS and CDR2 YYNGEE come from the germline V gene. CDR3 length: 13 amino acids. The germline V and J ends were trimmed by 2 bases and 4 bases, with 9 bases remaining between them.

This clone was seen a single time. This rearrangement joins TRBV7-2 to TRBJ2-5, with a weak D call TRBD1 (5 bases). This CDR3 region has 15 residues. Deletions cut 1 base from V and 5 bases from J, with 14 bases between. In germline, CDR1 is SGHTA, CDR2 FQGNSA. Here the CDR3 reads CASSLEGLGTETQYF. CDR3 sequence (DNA): TGTGCCAGCAGCTTAGAGGGGCTTGGCACTGAGACCCAGTACTTC.

This clone was seen once. The gene calls are TRBV5-1 and TRBJ2-5; the D gene is possibly TRBD1 (5 bases). The V gene's germline CDR1 is SGHRS and CDR2 YFSETQ. CDR3 length: 14 residues. Trimming took off 4 bases at V and 0 bases at J, with 10 bases between the two ends. CDR3 nucleotides: TGCGCCAGCAGCCGACAGAGGCACCAAGAGACCCAGTACTTC. Protein: CASSRQRHQETQYF. The variable domain in full, with the rest retrieved from reference TRBV5-1 and TRBJ2-5, is KAGVTQTPRYLIKTRGQQVTLSCSPISGHRSVSWYQQTPGQGLQFLFEYFSETQRNKGNFPGRFSGRQFSNSRSEMNVSTLELGDSALYLCASSRQRHQETQYFGPGTRLLVL.

The chain employs TRBV11-2 and TRBJ2-3, with D tentatively TRBD2 (5 bases). Deletions cut 5 bases from V and 1 base from J, with 25 bases between. The CDR3 loop spans 19 amino acids. Germline V gene data show CDR1 as SGHAT and CDR2 as FQNNGV. This CDR3 reads CASSRIRDPIPERTDTQYF. DNA of the CDR3: TGTGCCAGCAGCCGCATCCGGGATCCAATTCCCGAACGCACAGATACGCAGTATTTT.

The chain recombines TRBV19 with TRBJ2-3; 11 nucleotides match TRBD1. Germline V CDR1 and CDR2: LNHDA, SQIVND (reference sequence). V trimming: 4 bases; J trimming: 4 bases; junction bases outside the gene matches: 10. The CDR3 runs to 17 residues. The CDR3 region is CASSKGLGQGAPDTQYF. CDR3 coding DNA: TGTGCCAGTAGTAAAGGGTTAGGACAGGGGGCCCCAGATACGCAGTATTTT.

This clone was observed a handful of times. This chain joins TRBV7-9 and TRBJ2-2; D may be TRBD1 (6 bases). In germline, CDR1 is SEHNR, CDR2 FQNEAQ (reference sequence). Trimming removed 7 bases at V and 0 bases at J, with 15 bases between. The CDR3 totals 16 residues. CDR3 residues: CASTVTGPTNTGELFF. The CDR3 DNA is TGTGCCAGCACCGTGACAGGTCCTACGAACACCGGGGAGCTGTTTTTT.

Comments on this clone: Within the sample, other DNA sequences also encode this same CDR3. The rearrangement links TRBV4-3 to TRBJ2-4, with no clear D. This CDR3 has 14 residues. V was pared by 3 bases and J by 0 bases, with 6 bases between. The germline V gene encodes CDR1 LGHNA and CDR2 YSLEER. CDR3: CASSQELAKNIQYF. CDR3 sequence (DNA): TGCGCCAGCAGCCAGGAGCTAGCCAAAAACATTCAGTACTTC.

The chain couples TRBV20-1 to TRBJ1-2; D gene ambiguous. The CDR3 sequence is 10 residues long. With 8 bases removed from V and 7 bases from J, the gap between germline ends came to 11 bases. Germline values: CDR1 DFQATT, CDR2 SNEGSKA (reference sequence). The CDR3 bases are TGCAGTCCCGAGGGTACTGGCTACACCTTC. This gives the protein CSPEGTGYTF.

V and J are TRBV7-9 and TRBJ2-6; a possible D gene is TRBD1 (7 bases). V dropped 5 bases and J dropped 1 base, with 15 bases sitting between them. CDR3 size: 17 residues. Germline CDR1 and CDR2: SEHNR and FQNEAQ (reference sequence). CDR3 loop: CASSVATGTSGANVLTF. CDR3 DNA sequence: TGTGCCAGCAGCGTCGCGACAGGGACTTCTGGGGCCAACGTCCTGACTTTC.

This clone was detected only once. V usage is TRBV5-4 and J usage is TRBJ1-2; no clear D. CDR3 length: 14 residues. The ends were cut back, 2 bases at V and 7 bases at J, with 15 bases in the middle. Germline CDR1 and CDR2: SGHNT and YYREEE (reference sequence). CDR3: CASSFIATEVGYTF. In nucleotides, the CDR3 is TGTGCCAGCAGCTTTATCGCCACCGAGGTTGGCTACACCTTC.

The genes are TRBV7-6 and TRBJ1-5, with 9 positions matching TRBD1. The junction had 6 bases not matched to a gene; V was cut back by 5 bases and J by 4 bases. The V gene's germline CDR1 is SGHVS and CDR2 FNYEAQ. The CDR3 is 15 residues long. CDR3 amino acids: CASSPRTGENQPQHF. The CDR3 DNA follows: TGTGCCAGCAGCCCCAGGACAGGGGAAAATCAGCCCCAGCATTTT.

The chain joins TRBV25-1 to TRBJ1-3, with D possibly TRBD1 on 6 matching bases. V lost 1 base to trimming and J lost 5 bases, with 12 bases between them. The germline V gene has CDR1 MGHDK and CDR2 SYGVNS. The CDR3 runs to 15 residues. CDR3 region: CASSESGTIRNTIYF. The DNA of the CDR3 is TGTGCCAGCAGTGAATCTGGGACAATCCGAAACACCATATATTTT.

The rearrangement uses TRBV6-5 and TRBJ1-2; D remains unclear. Germline V gives CDR1 MNHEY, CDR2 SVGAGI. CDR3 size: 12 residues. Trimming left V 5 bases short and J 14 bases short, with 18 bases between. The DNA for the CDR3 is TGTGCCAGCAGTGAAACCCCAGGCAATCGGACCTTC. This sequence encodes CASSETPGNRTF.

This chain uses TRBV29-1 with TRBJ1-5, with D possibly being TRBD1 (6 bases). Germline CDR1 reads SQVTM; CDR2 reads ANQGSEA. The CDR3 is 12 amino acids. Trimming cost V 6 bases and J 5 bases, with 11 bases left between them. The CDR3 protein is CSVWTADQPQHF. CDR3 nucleotides: TGCAGCGTGTGGACAGCTGATCAGCCCCAGCATTTT.

This clone has just one count. The gene calls are TRBV5-1 and TRBJ1-2; no clear D. Trimming left V 0 bases short and J 4 bases short, with 10 bases between. The CDR3 spans 14 residues. Germline V gene lookup returns CDR1 SGHRS and CDR2 YFSETQ. The DNA of the CDR3 is TGCGCCAGCAGCTTGGCGGACTTACGCTATGGCTACACCTTC. This gives the protein CASSLADLRYGYTF.

In DNA form, the CDR3 reads TGTGCCAGCAGTTTACCCCCCCTGGGCGGGGGGCCGGATGAGCAGTTCTTC. As protein: CASSLPPLGGGPDEQFF. The V gene is TRBV28, the J gene TRBJ2-1; TRBD2 agrees at 8 bases. V gave up 2 bases and J gave up 8 bases; unmatched junction bases: 14. Germline CDR1 and CDR2: MDHEN and SYDVKM. The CDR3 has 17 residues.

The chain links TRBV7-9 to TRBJ2-5; D is perhaps TRBD2 (6 bases). Germline lookup yields CDR1 SEHNR and CDR2 FQNEAQ (reference sequence). Trimming pared 11 bases from V and 2 bases from J, leaving 12 bases between. The CDR3 is 12 residues long. CDR3 nucleotides: TGTGCCGGTGGGCGGGGACAAGAGACCCAGTACTTC. Translation: CAGGRGQETQYF.

This chain joins TRBV6-5 and TRBJ2-3, with 10 bases matching TRBD1. V lost 6 bases, J lost 3 bases, and 6 bases stayed unmatched. This CDR3 region has 15 residues. The germline gives CDR1 MNHEY, CDR2 SVGAGI. Here the CDR3 DNA reads TGTGCCAGCAGCGGAGGGACAGGGGCAACAGATACGCAGTATTTT. Its protein product is CASSGGTGATDTQYF.

This chain links TRBV19 with TRBJ2-2, with TRBD2 as a possible D gene (5 bases). From germline, CDR1 is LNHDA and CDR2 SQIVND (reference sequence). Between the trimmed V and J ends, which lost 3 bases and 6 bases, there was a span of 20 bases. The CDR3 is 17 amino acids. CDR3 region: CASSIPPTAVIAGELFF. CDR3 coding DNA: TGTGCCAGTAGTATCCCCCCAACAGCGGTCATAGCCGGGGAGCTGTTTTTT.

Here the CDR3 DNA reads TGTGCCAGCAGTGATCCGGGACTAGGGGACGAGCAGTACTTC. Protein: CASSDPGLGDEQYF. The rearrangement uses TRBV2 and TRBJ2-7, with 8 bases matching TRBD2. Germline values: CDR1 SNHLY, CDR2 FYNNEI. The ends lost 3 bases at V and 5 bases at J; junction bases unmatched: 6. The CDR3 covers 14 residues.

This chain links TRBV29-1 with TRBJ2-2; D perhaps matches TRBD1 (6 bases). V was cut by 7 bases and J by 4 bases, with 13 bases left in between. Per germline, CDR1 SQVTM and CDR2 ANQGSEA. The CDR3 is 13 residues long. For the CDR3, the DNA is TGCAGCGCTAAGAAAGGGGGCACCGGGGAGCTGTTTTTT. This gives the protein CSAKKGGTGELFF.

This chain links TRBV30 with TRBJ1-1; 7 bases are a match to TRBD1. The trim removed 3 bases at V and 5 bases at J, leaving 3 bases unmatched. Germline V lookup: CDR1 GTSNPN, CDR2 SVGIG (reference sequence). The CDR3 has 12 residues. The CDR3 protein is CAWRTGRTEAFF. The CDR3, as DNA: TGTGCCTGGAGGACAGGGAGAACTGAAGCTTTCTTT.

This sequence joins TRBV7-8 and TRBJ1-1; 7 nucleotides agree with TRBD1. The CDR3 spans 20 residues. Germline V gene lookup returns CDR1 SGHVS and CDR2 FQNEAQ. The junction had 25 bases not matched to a gene; V was cut back by 5 bases and J by 4 bases. Here the CDR3 DNA reads TGTGCCAGCAGCACTACCGACCGGGACAGACTTTATGCCGGGGGCACTGAAGCTTTCTTT. This sequence encodes CASSTTDRDRLYAGGTEAFF.

The chain carries TRBV10-1 and TRBJ2-7; 7 bases match TRBD1. Germline trimming cut 3 bases from V and 2 bases from J; bases unmatched to any gene: 7. The CDR3 has 15 amino acids. Germline CDR1 WNHNN, CDR2 SYGVQD (reference sequence). Written as DNA, the CDR3 is TGCGCCAGCAGTGATCAGACAGGGCCTACCTACGAGCAGTACTTC. Translating gives CASSDQTGPTYEQYF.

The chain couples TRBV5-6 to TRBJ1-2; D is perhaps TRBD1 (6 bases). The CDR3 contains 18 residues. The ends were cut back, 3 bases at V and 5 bases at J, with 26 bases in the middle. Germline V CDR1 and CDR2: SGHDT, YYEEEE. CDR3 protein: CASSSTPGHTALGYGYTF. CDR3 DNA: TGTGCCAGCAGCTCGACTCCGGGACACACAGCCTTGGGATATGGCTACACCTTC. Drawing the rest from reference TRBV5-6 and TRBJ1-2, the complete variable domain is DAGVTQSPTHLIKTRGQQVTLRCSPKSGHDTVSWYQQALGQGPQFIFQYYEEEERQRGNFPDRFSGHQFPNYSSELNVNALLLGDSALYLCASSSTPGHTALGYGYTFGSGTRLTVV.